This T cell receptor (beta chain) comes out of a study of blood T cells in healthy people across ages. Overall study results and limits: The study regarded diversity estimates from one million T cells as underestimates. While age rose, TCR beta diversity per million T cells dropped in a roughly linear way. Long-lived donors had more naive CD4+ cells and higher diversity than aged donors. Naive T cell percentage and TCR beta diversity correlated strongly.

On this clonotype itself: Its antigen remains unknown.

Trimming cost V 4 bases and J 7 bases, with 23 bases left between them. CDR3 length equals 15 residues. The germline V gene encodes CDR1 DFQATT and CDR2 SNEGSKA (reference sequence). A J-beta primer mix and a sample-barcoded 5' primer were used in a second PCR of about 7 to 12 cycles. MiXCR, applied by TCRdb to the 5' RACE reads, yields one record per CDR3 protein. The data hold around 1.7 million distinct CDR3 sequences, with about 30% observed a single time. The source is a woman aged 30 to 39 in good health. The source material was blood. The V gene is TRBV20-1, the J gene TRBJ2-7; D ambiguous. CDR3 residues: CSATPLSLSYNEQYF. In nucleotides, the CDR3 is TGCAGTGCTACCCCTCTTTCGCTCTCCTACAATGAGCAGTACTTC.